This T cell receptor (beta chain) was sequenced in a study of T cell responses to AZD1222 COVID-19 vaccine (dated by TCRdb to about 2021). Regarding the complete study: Because spike-specific TCR depth and breadth did not differ between the two schedules, AZD1222 recipients who got a second dose at roughly 4 weeks were pooled with those who got a second dose at roughly 12 weeks. TCR sequencing covered 233 trial participants: 200 to 210 given two doses of AZD1222 and 26 given two doses of MenACWY control vaccine. Trial participants were enrolled by age into 18-55, 56-69 and 70-plus year subgroups, with approximately 150, 30 and 60 TCR-sequenced participants respectively. Study-wide findings and limitations: In the small 56-69-year group, the increase in depth fell short of significance, most likely because of low power. The vaccine-associated CD4 TCRs covered the entire spike protein, and the dominant responses fell in regions 160-218 and 743-854. Reportedly, almost half of the unique spike-specific TCRs recognized epitopes lying outside the regions that are mutated in the B.1.351 and B.1.1.7 variants. Conclusions about previously exposed vaccinees are limited because only five to seven AZD1222 recipients were SARS-CoV-2 seropositive at baseline. No day 14 peak-response samples were available, so repertoires were characterized only after the peak T cell response. Spike-specific TCR breadth and depth rose significantly after two AZD1222 doses compared with day 0 and with MenACWY recipients. Most participants were white British and females outnumbered males, and the authors suggested that clonal diversity may have been underestimated.

This clone appeared a single time. It has no known antigen specificity. The sample holds no much larger clone one base away, and base qualities are not on file. What this sample's time point label stands for: baseline before first vaccination. The vaccinee samples were drawn from two UK trials, COV001 and COV002, one of which was a single-blind randomized controlled phase 2/3 trial testing AZD1222 (ChAdOx1 nCoV-19) in healthy adults. For TCRbeta chain sequencing, PBMC samples were collected from trial participants at day 0 and at day 28 after the second dose. V trim: 6 bases; J trim: 1 base; unmatched bases: 7. Including the terminal cysteine and phenylalanine, the CDR3 comprises 17 residues. Kept here is only the CDR3 DNA, which spans 51 bases and is read in frame from base 1. For CDR1 and CDR2, the germline V gene lists ENHRY and SYGVKD. The CDR3 regions of human TCRbeta chains were analyzed by immunosequencing. On the study's bioinformatics: TCRs in the repertoires were matched against a reference library of SARS-CoV-2-specific TCRs that had been generated with the MIRA antigen-specificity platform. Breadth was defined as the fraction of unique TCRs that were SARS-CoV-2-associated. Depth was defined as the fraction of total T cells that were SARS-CoV-2-associated. Using the MIRA data, every spike-specific TCR was mapped to the spike region that the TCR reacted to and assigned to either a CD4 or a CD8 class. Log10-transformed breadth and depth values were compared by one-way ANOVA with Sidak's multiple comparisons tests. Entries here come from immuneACCESS through TCRdb and include only in-frame sequences with V and J called. Some clones fail to appear in such tables; in the studies checked, an unresolved V gene covers under half of the shortfall, and the cause of the remainder is unknown. V and J calls and clone size are copied from that table; D and trimming were computed from the DNA. A total of 150,000 to 200,000 clones appear in this sample, about 94% of them only once. The biggest ten clones account for roughly 9.2% of the sample.

The TCR originated in an adult in good health. The chain is made from TRBV10-3 and TRBJ2-2; the central 11 bases match TRBD2. Sequencing was performed on peripheral blood, taken on day 0 of AZD1222 vaccination. The CDR3 here reads CAIRRGTSGMNTGELFF. DNA sequence: TGTGCCATCAGGCGAGGGACTAGCGGCATGAACACCGGGGAGCTGTTTTTT.